What follows describes a single T cell receptor (beta chain). The antigen is undetermined. This record belongs to a study of shared clonotypes between healthy human individuals. Study information: A donor's plate count was three for CD4 naive and three for CD4 memory; CD8 naive had two and CD8 memory one. Findings and limits, study-wide: In contrast to clonotypes shared by all four donors, non-shared clonotypes had lower generation probabilities.

Libraries were prepared by immunoSEQ multiplex PCR; TCRdb keeps only in-frame clonotypes and omits some of them. The table has 950,000 to 1,100,000 clones, about four fifths seen once; the top ten hold 0.5% to 0.65%. The CDR3 is made up of 13 amino acids. The ends were cut back, 7 bases at V and 8 bases at J, with 16 bases in the middle. Looked up from germline, CDR1 is SGHDT and CDR2 is YYEEEE. The receptor comes from a young man in good health. Some clones in this sample may be carry-over from other donors' samples. The rearrangement uses TRBV5-6 and TRBJ2-1; weak D call: TRBD1 (6 bases). The sequencing sample was made of memory CD4+ T cells from PBMCs. The subset denotes: CD45RA-negative fraction. Here the CDR3 reads CASSQGSGYEQFF. The DNA of the CDR3 is TGTGCCAGCTCCCAGGGGTCAGGCTATGAGCAGTTCTTC.